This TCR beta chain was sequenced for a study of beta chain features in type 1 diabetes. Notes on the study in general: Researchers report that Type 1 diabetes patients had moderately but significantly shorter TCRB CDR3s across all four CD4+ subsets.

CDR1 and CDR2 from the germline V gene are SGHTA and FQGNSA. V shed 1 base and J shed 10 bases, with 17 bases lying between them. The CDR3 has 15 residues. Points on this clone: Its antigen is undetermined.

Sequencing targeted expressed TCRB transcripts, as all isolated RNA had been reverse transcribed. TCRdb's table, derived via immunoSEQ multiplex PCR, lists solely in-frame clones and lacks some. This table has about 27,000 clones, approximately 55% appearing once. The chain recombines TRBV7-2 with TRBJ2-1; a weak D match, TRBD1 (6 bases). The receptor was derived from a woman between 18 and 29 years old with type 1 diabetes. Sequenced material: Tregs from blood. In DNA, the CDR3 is TGTGCCAGCAGCTTAGAGGGACAACCTCGTGAGGAGCAGTTCTTC. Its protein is CASSLEGQPREEQFF.